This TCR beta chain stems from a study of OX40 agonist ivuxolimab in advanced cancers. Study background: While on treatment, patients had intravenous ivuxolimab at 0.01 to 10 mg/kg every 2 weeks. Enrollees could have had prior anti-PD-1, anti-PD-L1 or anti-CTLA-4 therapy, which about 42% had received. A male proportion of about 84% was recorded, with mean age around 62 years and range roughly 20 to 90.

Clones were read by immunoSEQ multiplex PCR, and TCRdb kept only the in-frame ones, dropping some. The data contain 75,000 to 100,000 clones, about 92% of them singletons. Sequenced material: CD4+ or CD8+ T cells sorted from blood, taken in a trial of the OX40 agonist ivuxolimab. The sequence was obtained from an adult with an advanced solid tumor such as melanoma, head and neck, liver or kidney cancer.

The CDR3 sequence: CATYTGELFF. The CDR3 bases are TGTGCCACTTACACCGGGGAGCTGTTTTTT. The chain uses TRBV6-6 and TRBJ2-2; D is uncertain. Germline lookup yields CDR1 MNHNY and CDR2 SVGAGI (reference sequence). CDR3 size: 10 residues. V was shortened by 10 bases and J by 3 bases, with 3 bases between the two germline ends.